This T cell receptor beta chain was identified in a study of tissue T cells after allogeneic stem cell transplantation. Unmatched junction bases numbered 5, after V lost 5 bases and J lost 8 bases. The length of the CDR3 is 12 residues. Per the germline V gene, CDR1 is SGHND and CDR2 is FRSKSL. The time point is: mouse harvest day 7 after allogeneic transplant. Each mouse received 10^7 T-cell-depleted marrow cells plus 10^6 splenic CD5+ T cells by tail vein. Tissues came from B6→BALB/c major-mismatch GVHD mice at day 7 or 14. With respect to this clone: Its antigen remains unidentified. The gene symbols are mouse symbols. The CDR3 end is not reached by the read, which stops 1 residue before it; the germline J gene fills it in.

Study-wide points: In patients and mice, blood and spleen missed much of tissue repertoire. Anatomically similar tissues had similar TCR repertoires within each patient. Few T cell clones were shared across patients, but motif clusters showed tissue-specific shared signatures.

The protocol was immunoSEQ multiplex PCR, while the TCRdb copy is restricted to in-frame clones and leaves out a portion. Here the sample spans about 11,000 clones, more than 30% being singletons. This rearrangement joins TRBV15 to TRBJ1-1; 7 bases are a match to TRBD1. This receptor was identified in a female BALB/c mouse given C57BL/6 T cells with graft-versus-host disease after an allogeneic hematopoietic cell transplant. The source material was skin. The CDR3 bases that were read are TGTGCCAGCAGTACCGACAGGGTGGAAGTCTTC. This encodes CASSTDRVEVF. The complete CDR3 sequence is CASSTDRVEVFF.